The 13 T cell receptor beta chains below come from one sample, sequenced in a study of regulatory T cells in long-lasting Graves disease. Libraries of TCR beta came from iRepertoire HTBI primers plus Arm-PCR of CDR3 regions. TCRdb ran MiXCR on the multiplex PCR reads and lists one entry per CDR3 protein. The sample includes around 230,000 distinct CDR3 sequences, around 20% seen only once; the top ten take around 20%. The time point here: newly diagnosed GD, antithyroid drugs for less than 3 months. RNA extracted from PBMCs served as the sequencing template. Source: peripheral blood mononuclear cells (PBMCs), taken at new diagnosis, from a patient treated with antithyroid drugs. These receptors were collected from a female donor with Graves disease.

This clonotype was seen repeatedly, ten times or more. This chain connects TRBV19 to TRBJ1-1, with D possibly TRBD1 on 6 matching bases. CDR1 LNHDA and CDR2 SQIVND come from the germline V gene (reference sequence). The CDR3 spans 12 residues. Trimming took off 9 bases at V and 0 bases at J, with 8 bases between the two ends. In DNA, the CDR3 is TGTGCCAGCAGGGGCGTGAACACTGAAGCTTTCTTT. This codes for CASRGVNTEAFF. Combining the CDR3 with reference TRBV19 and TRBJ1-1 gives the whole variable domain DGGITQSPKYLFRKEGQNVTLSCEQNLNHDAMYWYRQDPGQGLRLIYYSQIVNDFQKGDIAEGYSVSREKKESFPLTVTSAQKNPTAFYLCASRGVNTEAFFGQGTRLTVV.

As concerns this clonotype: An end of the junction differs from the germline gene, which may be a read error. CDR3 nucleotide sequence: TGTGCCAGCAGTTTCCGCGGGCCGGGGGATAAGCCCCGGCATTTT. Amino acids: CASSFRGPGDKPRHF. The V call is TRBV27, the J call TRBJ1-5, with D perhaps matching TRBD1 (5 bases). The CDR3 is 15 amino acids. CDR1 is MNHEY and CDR2 is SMNVEV in the germline V gene (reference sequence).

Ten or more counts support this clonotype. The chain links TRBV12-3 or TRBV12-4 to TRBJ1-6; D is perhaps TRBD1 (5 bases). The V and J ends lost 7 bases and 7 bases respectively, with 14 bases between them. This CDR3 is 14 amino acids long. The DNA for the CDR3 is TGTGCCAGCACCCTTATGGGGGGGAATTCACCCCTCCACTTT. It translates to CASTLMGGNSPLHF.

V usage is TRBV2 and J usage is TRBJ2-1; 16 nucleotides align to TRBD2. CDR3 length: 17 amino acids. Germline V lookup: CDR1 SNHLY, CDR2 FYNNEI. J was trimmed by 4 bases and V by 6 bases; bases with no gene match: 6. CDR3 DNA: TGTGCCAGCAGGCACCCGGGACTAGCGGGAGGGTACAATGAGCAGTTCTTC. Its protein is CASRHPGLAGGYNEQFF.

This clonotype was picked up many times. The J gene is TRBJ1-1, the V gene TRBV20-1; 10 bases line up with TRBD1. From germline, CDR1 is DFQATT and CDR2 SNEGSKA (reference sequence). The CDR3 covers 14 residues. Trimming at V came to 6 bases and at J to 3 bases, leaving 7 bases not matched to a gene. The CDR3 reads CSARDRGFHTEAFF. Here the CDR3 DNA reads TGCAGTGCAAGGGACAGGGGATTTCACACTGAAGCTTTCTTT.

The chain combines TRBV24-1 with TRBJ2-1; 8 nucleotides match TRBD2. In germline, CDR1 is KGHDR, CDR2 SFDVKD. The CDR3 runs 19 residues. V was pared by 4 bases and J by 2 bases, with 15 bases of the junction left unmatched. CDR3 region: CATSDHDLGSGSTYNEQFF. The CDR3 DNA reads as TGTGCCACCAGTGACCACGACCTGGGGAGCGGGAGTACCTACAATGAGCAGTTCTTC.

This clonotype was counted ten times or more. The rearrangement uses TRBV6-2 or TRBV6-3 and TRBJ2-3; no clear D. V was pared by 5 bases and J by 2 bases, with 11 bases between. Germline CDR1 is MNHEY and CDR2 is SVGEGT. The CDR3 covers 14 residues. This CDR3 reads CASSEISDTDTQYF. CDR3 sequence (DNA): TGTGCCAGCAGTGAAATTAGTGACACAGATACGCAGTATTTT.

V gene TRBV11-3 combines with J gene TRBJ2-1; D may be TRBD1 or TRBD2 (5 bases each). V lost 5 bases, J lost 8 bases, and 16 bases lay in between. This CDR3 spans 14 amino acids. Germline CDR1 is SGHNT and CDR2 is YENEEA. In nucleotides, the CDR3 is TGTGCCAGCAGCCCGTCCCCGGGGACGGATGAGCAGTTCTTC. Its translation: CASSPSPGTDEQFF.

About this clonotype itself: A far larger clone differs by one base, so this is likely a read error. The chain joins TRBV7-2 to TRBJ2-3; D gene uncertain. Germline V gene sequence: CDR1 SGHTA, CDR2 FQGNSA. This CDR3 is 13 amino acids long. For the CDR3, the DNA is TGTGGCAGCACCACTGCCACGGAAGATACGCAGTATTTT. It specifies CGSTTATEDTQYF.

This clonotype was seen many times. J is TRBJ2-2 and V is TRBV6-2 or TRBV6-3, with 7 bases identical to TRBD1. V was pared by 5 bases and J by 6 bases, with 6 bases of the junction left unmatched. The CDR3 length is 14 residues. Germline V gene lookup returns CDR1 MNHEY and CDR2 SVGEGT. This chain's CDR3 is CASSATGFAGELFF. The CDR3 nucleotides read TGTGCCAGCAGTGCGACAGGGTTCGCCGGGGAGCTGTTTTTT.

This clonotype was seen only a few times. The germline gene is not matched at one end of the junction; a read error may be the cause. V is TRBV7-8 and J is TRBJ2-7; perhaps TRBD2 as D (6 bases). CDR3 length: 15 residues. Germline assignment: CDR1 SGHVS and CDR2 FQNEAQ. The CDR3 coding sequence is TGCGCCAGCAGCTCGCCGGGACTCCGGTCCTACGAGCAGTACTTC. Residues: CASSSPGLRSYEQYF.

This clonotype was seen ten or more times. The chain links TRBV7-8 to TRBJ2-7, with 7 positions matching TRBD2. With V trimmed by 5 bases and J by 2 bases, 6 bases remained unmatched. Germline V gene lookup returns CDR1 SGHVS and CDR2 FQNEAQ. This CDR3 contains 14 residues. CDR3 nucleotide sequence: TGTGCCAGCAGCCTACAGCGGGGACCCTACGAGCAGTACTTC. Encoded protein: CASSLQRGPYEQYF. The whole variable domain, filled in from reference TRBV7-8 and TRBJ2-7, reads GAGVSQSPRYKVAKRGQDVALRCDPISGHVSLFWYQQALGQGPEFLTYFQNEAQLDKSGLPSDRFFAERPEGSVSTLKIQRTQQEDSAVYLCASSLQRGPYEQYFGPGTRLTVT.

The chain uses TRBV5-4 and TRBJ2-1; 13 bases match TRBD2. The CDR3 covers 16 residues. The V segment lost 3 bases and the J segment 2 bases; nucleotides outside the gene matches: 2. Germline CDR1 reads SGHNT; CDR2 reads YYREEE (reference sequence). CDR3 sequence reads: CASSSGTSGTYNEQFF. CDR3 sequence (DNA): TGTGCCAGCAGCTCCGGGACTAGCGGGACCTACAATGAGCAGTTCTTC. Combining the CDR3 with reference TRBV5-4 and TRBJ2-1 gives the whole variable domain ETGVTQSPTHLIKTRGQQVTLRCSSQSGHNTVSWYQQALGQGPQFIFQYYREEENGRGNFPPRFSGLQFPNYSSELNVNALELDDSALYLCASSSGTSGTYNEQFFGPGTRLTVL.